These 24 T cell receptor beta chains originate from one sample sequenced in a study of shared clonotypes between healthy human individuals. Selected positively for CCR7 and CD45RO-negative, naive CD8 cells excluded terminally differentiated effector memory CD45RA+ cells. Assay used: immunoSEQ multiplex PCR; TCRdb lists only in-frame clones, some missing. Of roughly 2.1 million clones in the sample, about 93% were seen once. Sequenced: naive CD8+ T cells from PBMCs. All receptors come from a man between 18 and 35 years old in good health. Some clones in this sample may be carry-over from other donors' samples.

The CDR3 spells CASSLRQGHSYEQYF. In DNA, the CDR3 is TGTGCCAGCAGCCTTAGACAGGGGCACTCCTACGAGCAGTACTTC. The chain has TRBV7-2 and TRBJ2-7; 8 bases line up with TRBD1. This CDR3 spans 15 amino acids. Per the germline V gene, CDR1 is SGHTA and CDR2 is FQGNSA. J lost 0 bases, V lost 5 bases, and 6 bases had no gene match.

The CDR3 DNA reads as TGTGCCAGCAGCTTGGGACGGGGGACGGCGTACACCGGGGAGCTGTTTTTT. This encodes CASSLGRGTAYTGELFF. The chain recombines TRBV5-8 with TRBJ2-2, with D possibly being TRBD2 (6 bases). The germline V gene encodes CDR1 SGHTS and CDR2 YDEGEE. This CDR3 spans 17 amino acids. Trimming pared 0 bases from V and 3 bases from J, leaving 15 bases between. The full variable domain, its missing parts supplied by reference TRBV5-8 and TRBJ2-2, is EAGVTQSPTHLIKTRGQQATLRCSPISGHTSVYWYQQALGLGLQFLLWYDEGEERNRGNFPPRFSGRQFPNYSSELNVNALELEDSALYLCASSLGRGTAYTGELFFGEGSRLTVL.

This clone occurred a few times. The chain uses TRBV9 and TRBJ2-2; D not resolved. V was trimmed by 6 bases and J by 7 bases, leaving 16 bases between them. Per the germline V gene, CDR1 is SGDLS and CDR2 is YYNGEE. This CDR3 is built from 14 residues. CDR3 residues: CASTTDPAGGELFF. The CDR3 coding sequence is TGTGCCAGCACCACAGATCCGGCAGGCGGGGAGCTGTTTTTT.

This clone has just one count. The V and J genes are TRBV6-5 and TRBJ2-3, with 11 nucleotides matching TRBD1. Germline CDR1 and CDR2: MNHEY and SVGAGI. J lost 7 bases, V lost 4 bases, and 7 bases had no gene match. The CDR3 consists of 15 residues. CDR3 loop: CASSSGTGGLYTQYF. In nucleotides, the CDR3 is TGTGCCAGCAGTTCGGGGACAGGGGGGCTTTATACGCAGTATTTT.

The rearrangement links TRBV9 to TRBJ2-7; 7 bases match TRBD2. Germline CDR1 and CDR2: SGDLS and YYNGEE. With 0 bases clipped from V and 2 bases from J, the junction kept 5 bases outside the gene matches. The CDR3 covers 15 residues. The CDR3 DNA reads TGTGCCAGCAGCGTAGGGCTAGCGGCCACCTACGAGCAGTACTTC. Translating it yields CASSVGLAATYEQYF.

The chain links TRBV7-2 to TRBJ1-1, with D perhaps matching TRBD1 (6 bases). In germline, CDR1 is SGHTA, CDR2 FQGNSA. V lost 10 bases and J 1 base, leaving 19 bases between the germline ends. The CDR3 is 15 residues long. This CDR3 is CATQSRTVPNTEAFF. The CDR3 nucleotides are TGTGCCACTCAGAGTCGGACAGTCCCGAACACTGAAGCTTTCTTT.

V usage is TRBV13 and J usage is TRBJ1-1; D is uncertain. Germline V gene sequence: CDR1 PRHDT, CDR2 FYEKMQ (reference sequence). The ends were cut back, 5 bases at V and 3 bases at J, with 13 bases in the middle. The length of the CDR3 is 14 residues. The CDR3 region is CASSLGGGYTEAFF. The CDR3 DNA sequence: TGTGCCAGCAGCCTGGGTGGAGGTTACACTGAAGCTTTCTTT.

The gene calls are TRBV5-1 and TRBJ1-4, with D maybe TRBD1 (5 bases). The germline CDR1 and CDR2 sequences are SGHRS and YFSETQ. V lost 2 bases to trimming and J lost 7 bases, with 27 bases between them. This CDR3 contains 19 residues. CDR3 amino acids: CASSFVGGVRGSGGEKLFF. DNA for the CDR3: TGCGCCAGCAGCTTCGTCGGAGGTGTACGTGGGAGCGGGGGTGAAAAACTGTTTTTT.

A single count supports this clone. J is TRBJ2-7 and V is TRBV4-3; 11 bases match TRBD2. The CDR3 is 15 amino acids. Germline V gene sequence: CDR1 LGHNA, CDR2 YSLEER. J lost 4 bases, V lost 0 bases, and 2 bases had no gene match. The CDR3 here is CASSQEASGRYEQYF. For the CDR3, the DNA is TGCGCCAGCAGCCAAGAAGCTAGCGGGAGGTACGAGCAGTACTTC.

This clone was recorded only once. The gene calls are TRBV28 and TRBJ2-1, with D perhaps being TRBD1 or TRBD2 (5 bases each). V shed 7 bases and J shed 6 bases, with 16 bases lying between them. CDR1 MDHEN and CDR2 SYDVKM come from the germline V gene. The CDR3 is 14 amino acids. The CDR3 DNA reads as TGTGCCAGCAAGATGACGGGACGGAGCAATGAGCAGTTCTTC. It yields the protein CASKMTGRSNEQFF.

The V and J genes are TRBV9 and TRBJ2-1; D is perhaps TRBD2 (5 bases). V dropped 0 bases and J dropped 9 bases, with 19 bases sitting between them. The CDR3 totals 16 residues. Germline assignment: CDR1 SGDLS and CDR2 YYNGEE. For the CDR3, the DNA is TGTGCCAGCAGCGTAGGTTCCCACTATAGCGTCGGTGAGCAGTTCTTC. This gives the protein CASSVGSHYSVGEQFF.

The chain couples TRBV7-9 to TRBJ2-1; TRBD1 aligns across 11 bases. CDR1 is SEHNR and CDR2 is FQNEAQ in the germline V gene (reference sequence). This CDR3 has 18 amino acids. The V segment lost 6 bases and the J segment 0 bases; nucleotides outside the gene matches: 10. CDR3 in amino acids: CASRRLGTGGSSYNEQFF. As DNA, the CDR3 is TGTGCCAGCAGACGACTCGGGACAGGGGGGAGCTCCTACAATGAGCAGTTCTTC.

The rearrangement joins TRBV9 to TRBJ1-2; TRBD1 matches 8 bases. Germline lookup yields CDR1 SGDLS and CDR2 YYNGEE. With 4 bases clipped from V and 6 bases from J, the junction kept 8 bases outside the gene matches. The CDR3 loop spans 14 amino acids. CDR3 sequence reads: CASSYGQGSNGYTF. The CDR3 nucleotides read TGTGCCAGCAGCTACGGACAGGGTAGCAATGGCTACACCTTC. The whole variable domain, filled in from reference TRBV9 and TRBJ1-2, reads DSGVTQTPKHLITATGQRVTLRCSPRSGDLSVYWYQQSLDQGLQFLIQYYNGEERAKGNILERFSAQQFPDLHSELNLSSLELGDSALYFCASSYGQGSNGYTFGSGTRLTVV.

A note on this clone: Other nucleotide sequences from this sample produce the same CDR3. This chain links TRBV11-2 with TRBJ2-5; D gene unclear. This CDR3 comprises 11 residues. V lost 2 bases and J 4 bases, leaving 2 bases between the germline ends. The germline V gene encodes CDR1 SGHAT and CDR2 FQNNGV. The CDR3 spells CASSLSETQYF. The CDR3, as DNA: TGTGCCAGCAGCTTATCAGAGACCCAGTACTTC.

The chain carries TRBV15 and TRBJ1-1; D gene unclear. Trimming left V 1 base short and J 0 bases short, with 9 bases between. Germline lookup yields CDR1 LNHNV and CDR2 YYDKDF (reference sequence). This CDR3 comprises 15 residues. The chain's CDR3 is CATSRVREMNTEAFF. The CDR3 DNA is TGTGCCACCAGCAGAGTTCGAGAAATGAACACTGAAGCTTTCTTT.

The chain joins TRBV13 to TRBJ2-7, with D possibly matching TRBD1 (6 bases). V lost 5 bases, J lost 2 bases, and 13 bases lay in between. CDR1 and CDR2 (germline): PRHDT, FYEKMQ (reference sequence). The CDR3 runs to 14 residues. The CDR3 DNA sequence: TGTGCCAGCAGCCCCAGGGGTCAGACCTACGAGCAGTACTTC. Translating gives CASSPRGQTYEQYF.

CDR3 loop: CASSPGAVVWDYEQYF. CDR3 in DNA: TGTGCCAGCAGCCCCGGGGCCGTGGTGTGGGACTACGAGCAGTACTTC. V is TRBV5-5 and J is TRBJ2-7; either TRBD1 or TRBD2 may fit D (5 bases each). V was shortened by 4 bases and J by 3 bases, with 20 bases between the two germline ends. CDR1 is SGHKS, CDR2 YYEKEE, per germline (reference sequence). CDR3 length: 16 residues.

This clone was seen only a few times. V gene TRBV19 combines with J gene TRBJ1-1; unclear D gene. With 7 bases removed from V and 0 bases from J, the gap between germline ends came to 9 bases. CDR1 is LNHDA, CDR2 SQIVND, per germline (reference sequence). The CDR3 loop spans 13 amino acids. CDR3 sequence: CASIGSLNTEAFF. CDR3 coding DNA: TGTGCCAGTATAGGGTCATTGAACACTGAAGCTTTCTTT.

The chain carries TRBV7-6 and TRBJ2-3; D possibly uses TRBD1 or TRBD2 (5 bases each). Between the trimmed V and J ends, which lost 2 bases and 2 bases, there was a span of 17 bases. The CDR3 is 17 amino acids. Germline V gene data show CDR1 as SGHVS and CDR2 as FNYEAQ. The CDR3 loop reads CASSLYIGTGNTDTQYF. The DNA for the CDR3 is TGTGCCAGCAGCTTATATATTGGGACGGGTAACACAGATACGCAGTATTTT.

The V gene is TRBV9, the J gene TRBJ2-5; 9 bases agree with TRBD1. CDR3 length equals 15 residues. J gave up 2 bases and V 0 bases, and 2 bases lay outside the gene matches. Germline CDR1 is SGDLS and CDR2 is YYNGEE. In nucleotides, the CDR3 is TGTGCCAGCAGCGTAGCGGACAGGGGACAAGAGACCCAGTACTTC. It translates to CASSVADRGQETQYF.

The chain combines TRBV14 with TRBJ2-2, with D perhaps matching TRBD2 (6 bases). This CDR3 comprises 14 residues. V lost 4 bases to trimming and J lost 1 base, with 7 bases between them. The germline CDR1 and CDR2 sequences are SGHDN and FVKESK. CDR3 protein: CASSPGLNTGELFF. The CDR3 coding sequence is TGTGCCAGCAGCCCGGGACTGAACACCGGGGAGCTGTTTTTT. Variable domain in full (rest from reference TRBV14 and TRBJ2-2): EAGVTQFPSHSVIEKGQTVTLRCDPISGHDNLYWYRRVMGKEIKFLLHFVKESKQDESGMPNNRFLAERTGGTYSTLKVQPAELEDSGVYFCASSPGLNTGELFFGEGSRLTVL.

This chain links TRBV2 with TRBJ2-5, with D tentatively TRBD1 or TRBD2 (5 bases each). The V gene lost 1 base and the J gene lost 6 bases, with 21 bases spanning the gap. The CDR3 spans 17 residues. CDR1 is SNHLY and CDR2 is FYNNEI in the germline V gene. CDR3 region: CASSEELGQLGSQTQYF. For the CDR3, the DNA is TGTGCCAGCAGTGAAGAGTTAGGACAATTGGGGAGTCAGACCCAGTACTTC.

The J gene is TRBJ2-7, the V gene TRBV7-9; 9 bases are a match to TRBD2. From germline, CDR1 is SEHNR and CDR2 FQNEAQ (reference sequence). Trimming took 8 bases from V and 0 from J; bases not matched to a gene: 8. This CDR3 comprises 15 residues. The CDR3 DNA is TGTGCCAGCCGAGGGGGTAGCGGGAGCTCCTACGAGCAGTACTTC. Its translation is CASRGGSGSSYEQYF.

The chain couples TRBV14 to TRBJ2-2; 7 bases are a match to TRBD2. CDR1 SGHDN and CDR2 FVKESK come from the germline V gene. The J segment lost 3 bases and the V segment lost 0 bases, leaving 7 bases of the junction unmatched. The CDR3 is 17 amino acids. CDR3 nucleotides: TGTGCCAGCAGCCAAGATTTGCGGGAGCTCGACACCGGGGAGCTGTTTTTT. Protein sequence: CASSQDLRELDTGELFF.